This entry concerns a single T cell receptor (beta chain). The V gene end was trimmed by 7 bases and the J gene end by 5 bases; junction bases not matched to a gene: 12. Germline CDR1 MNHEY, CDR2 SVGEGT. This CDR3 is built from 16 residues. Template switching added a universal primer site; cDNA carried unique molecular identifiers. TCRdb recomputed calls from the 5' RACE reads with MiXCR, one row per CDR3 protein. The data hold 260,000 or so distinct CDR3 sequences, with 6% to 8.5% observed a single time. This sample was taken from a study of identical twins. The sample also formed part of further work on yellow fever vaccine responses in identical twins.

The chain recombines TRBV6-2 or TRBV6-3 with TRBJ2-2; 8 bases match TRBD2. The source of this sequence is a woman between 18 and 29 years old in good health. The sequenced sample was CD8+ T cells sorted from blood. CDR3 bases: TGTGCCAGCACATCTCGGACTAGCCCCCTAACCGGGGAGCTGTTTTTT. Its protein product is CASTSRTSPLTGELFF.